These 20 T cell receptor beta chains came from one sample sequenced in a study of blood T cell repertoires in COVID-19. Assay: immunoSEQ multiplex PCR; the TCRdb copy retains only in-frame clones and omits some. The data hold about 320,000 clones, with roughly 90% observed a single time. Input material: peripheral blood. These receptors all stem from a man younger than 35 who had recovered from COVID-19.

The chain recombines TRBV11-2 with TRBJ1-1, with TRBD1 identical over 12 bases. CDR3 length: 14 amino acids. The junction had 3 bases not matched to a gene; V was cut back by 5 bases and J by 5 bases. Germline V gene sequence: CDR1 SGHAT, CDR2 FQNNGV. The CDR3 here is CASSMGQGATEAFF. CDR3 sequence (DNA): TGTGCCAGCAGCATGGGACAGGGGGCTACTGAAGCTTTCTTT.

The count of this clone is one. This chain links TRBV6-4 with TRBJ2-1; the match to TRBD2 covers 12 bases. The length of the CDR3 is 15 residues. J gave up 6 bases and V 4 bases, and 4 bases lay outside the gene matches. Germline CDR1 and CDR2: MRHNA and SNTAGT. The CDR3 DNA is TGTGCCAGCAGTGTCGGGACTAGCGGGTTCAATGAGCAGTTCTTC. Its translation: CASSVGTSGFNEQFF.

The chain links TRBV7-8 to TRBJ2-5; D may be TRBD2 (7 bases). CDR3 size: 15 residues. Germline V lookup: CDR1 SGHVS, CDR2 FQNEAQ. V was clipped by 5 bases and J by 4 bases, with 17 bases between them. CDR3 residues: CASSRVRGAGETQYF. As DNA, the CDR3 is TGTGCCAGCAGCCGAGTACGGGGGGCAGGAGAGACCCAGTACTTC.

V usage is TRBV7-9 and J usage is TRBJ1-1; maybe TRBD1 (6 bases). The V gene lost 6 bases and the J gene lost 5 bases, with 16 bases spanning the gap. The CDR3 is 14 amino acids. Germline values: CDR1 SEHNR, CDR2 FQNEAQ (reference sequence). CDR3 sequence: CASRAPGTMTEAFF. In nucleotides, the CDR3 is TGTGCCAGCAGGGCGCCCGGGACAATGACTGAAGCTTTCTTT.

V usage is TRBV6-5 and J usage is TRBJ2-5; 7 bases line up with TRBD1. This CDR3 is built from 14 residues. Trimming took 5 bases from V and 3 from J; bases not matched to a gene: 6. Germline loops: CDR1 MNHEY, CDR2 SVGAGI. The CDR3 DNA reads TGTGCCAGCAGTAACGACAGGGTGGAAGAGACCCAGTACTTC. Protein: CASSNDRVEETQYF.

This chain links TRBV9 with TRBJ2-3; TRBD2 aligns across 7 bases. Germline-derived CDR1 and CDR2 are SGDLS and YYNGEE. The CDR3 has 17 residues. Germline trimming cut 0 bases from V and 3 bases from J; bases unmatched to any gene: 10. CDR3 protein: CASSVGASGTITDTQYF. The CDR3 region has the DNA TGTGCCAGCAGCGTAGGGGCTAGCGGCACTATTACAGATACGCAGTATTTT.

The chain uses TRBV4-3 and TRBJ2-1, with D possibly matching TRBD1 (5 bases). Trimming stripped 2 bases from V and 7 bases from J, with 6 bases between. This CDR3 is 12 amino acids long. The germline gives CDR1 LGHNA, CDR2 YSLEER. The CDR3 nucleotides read TGCGCCAGCAGCCAAAGGGGAAATGAGCAGTTCTTC. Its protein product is CASSQRGNEQFF.

The CDR3 reads CASSLTGGAEAFF. The CDR3 coding sequence is TGTGCCAGCAGCTTAACAGGGGGAGCTGAAGCTTTCTTT. V is TRBV7-2 and J is TRBJ1-1; 8 bases are a match to TRBD1. The CDR3 loop spans 13 amino acids. J lost 6 bases, V lost 2 bases, and 2 bases had no gene match. Germline V gene lookup returns CDR1 SGHTA and CDR2 FQGNSA.

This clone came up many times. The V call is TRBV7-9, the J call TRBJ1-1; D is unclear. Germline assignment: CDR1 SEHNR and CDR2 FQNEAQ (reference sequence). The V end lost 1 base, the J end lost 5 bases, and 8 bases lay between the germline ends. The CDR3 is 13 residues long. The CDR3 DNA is TGTGCCAGCAGCTTAGGCGTACAGACTGAAGCTTTCTTT. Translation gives CASSLGVQTEAFF.

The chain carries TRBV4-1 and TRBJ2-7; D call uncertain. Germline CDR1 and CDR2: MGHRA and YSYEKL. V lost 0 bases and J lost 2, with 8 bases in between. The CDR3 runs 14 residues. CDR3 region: CASSQEHRAYEQYF. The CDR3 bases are TGCGCCAGCAGCCAAGAGCACAGAGCCTACGAGCAGTACTTC.

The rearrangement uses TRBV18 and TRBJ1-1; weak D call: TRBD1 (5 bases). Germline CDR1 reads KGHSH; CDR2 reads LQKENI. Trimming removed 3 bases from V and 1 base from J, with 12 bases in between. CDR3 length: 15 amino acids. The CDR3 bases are TGTGCCAGCTCACCCGGTACAGGTTGGAACACTGAAGCTTTCTTT. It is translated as CASSPGTGWNTEAFF.

CDR3 DNA: TGTGCCAGCAGCCAAGGCGGGTATAGCAATCAGCCCCAGCATTTT. Residues: CASSQGGYSNQPQHF. The chain has TRBV3-1 (or the pseudogene TRBV3-2) and TRBJ1-5; D unresolved. The ends were cut back, 1 base at V and 0 bases at J, with 7 bases in the middle. This CDR3 comprises 15 residues. The germline V gene has CDR1 LGHDT and CDR2 YNNKEL (reference sequence).

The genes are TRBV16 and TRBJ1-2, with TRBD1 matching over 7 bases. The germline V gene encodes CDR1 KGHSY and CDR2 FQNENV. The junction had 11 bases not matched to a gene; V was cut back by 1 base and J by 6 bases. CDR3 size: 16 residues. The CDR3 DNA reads TGTGCCAGCAGCCAATTGGCTATGGGACAGCCAGATGGCTACACCTTC. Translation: CASSQLAMGQPDGYTF.

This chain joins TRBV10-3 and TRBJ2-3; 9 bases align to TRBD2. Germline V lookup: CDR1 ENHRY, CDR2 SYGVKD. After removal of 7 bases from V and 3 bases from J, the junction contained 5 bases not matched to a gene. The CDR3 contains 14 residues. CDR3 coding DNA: TGTGCCATCACTAAGACTAGCGGAACAGATACGCAGTATTTT. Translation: CAITKTSGTDTQYF.

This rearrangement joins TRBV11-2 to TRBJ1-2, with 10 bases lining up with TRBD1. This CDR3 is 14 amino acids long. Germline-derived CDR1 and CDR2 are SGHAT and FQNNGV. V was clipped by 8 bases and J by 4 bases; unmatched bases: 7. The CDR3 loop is CASGRDRGSYGYTF. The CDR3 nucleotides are TGTGCCAGCGGCCGGGACAGGGGTTCCTATGGCTACACCTTC.

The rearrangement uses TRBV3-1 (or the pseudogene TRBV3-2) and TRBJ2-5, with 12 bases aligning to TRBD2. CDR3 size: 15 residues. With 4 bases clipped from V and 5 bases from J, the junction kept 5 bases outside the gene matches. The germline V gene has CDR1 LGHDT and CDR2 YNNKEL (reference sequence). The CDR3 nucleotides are TGTGCCAGCAGCCCTCGACTAGCGGGGGCGGAGACCCAGTACTTC. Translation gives CASSPRLAGAETQYF.

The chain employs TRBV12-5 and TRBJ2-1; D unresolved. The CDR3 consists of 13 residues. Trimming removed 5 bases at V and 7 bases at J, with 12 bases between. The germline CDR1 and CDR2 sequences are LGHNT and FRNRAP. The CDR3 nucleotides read TGTGCTAGTGGTCCCCACCAGAGGAATGAGCAGTTCTTC. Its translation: CASGPHQRNEQFF.

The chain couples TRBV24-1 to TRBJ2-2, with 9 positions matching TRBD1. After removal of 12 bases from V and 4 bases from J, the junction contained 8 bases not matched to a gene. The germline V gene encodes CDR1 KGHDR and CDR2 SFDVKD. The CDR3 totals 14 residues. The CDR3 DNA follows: TGTGCCCCCCTCGGGACAGGGATCACCGGGGAGCTGTTTTTT. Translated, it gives CAPLGTGITGELFF.

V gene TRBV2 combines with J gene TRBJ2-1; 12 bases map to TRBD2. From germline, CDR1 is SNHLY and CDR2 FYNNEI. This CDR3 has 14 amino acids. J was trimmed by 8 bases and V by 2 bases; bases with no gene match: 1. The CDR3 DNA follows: TGTGCCAGCAGTGAACTAGCGGGAGGGGATGAGCAGTTCTTC. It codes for CASSELAGGDEQFF.

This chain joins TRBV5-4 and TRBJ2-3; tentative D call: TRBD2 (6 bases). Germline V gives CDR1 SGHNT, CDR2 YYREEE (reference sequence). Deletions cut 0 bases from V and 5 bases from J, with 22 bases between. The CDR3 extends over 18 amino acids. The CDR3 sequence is CASSLVFKAGPEGDTQYF. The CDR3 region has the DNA TGTGCCAGCAGCTTGGTATTTAAGGCGGGGCCGGAGGGAGATACGCAGTATTTT.